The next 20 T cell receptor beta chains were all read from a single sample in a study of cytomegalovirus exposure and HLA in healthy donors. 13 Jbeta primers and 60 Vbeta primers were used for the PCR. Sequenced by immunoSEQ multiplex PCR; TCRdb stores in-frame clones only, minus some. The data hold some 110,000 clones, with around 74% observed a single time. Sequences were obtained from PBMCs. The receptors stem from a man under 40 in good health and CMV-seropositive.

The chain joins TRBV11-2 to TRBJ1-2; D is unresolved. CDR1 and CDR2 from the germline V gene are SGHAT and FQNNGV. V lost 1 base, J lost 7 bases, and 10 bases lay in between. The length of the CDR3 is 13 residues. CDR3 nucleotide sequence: TGTGCCAGCAGCTTAGCGGAGGGCTTTGGCTACACCTTC. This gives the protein CASSLAEGFGYTF.

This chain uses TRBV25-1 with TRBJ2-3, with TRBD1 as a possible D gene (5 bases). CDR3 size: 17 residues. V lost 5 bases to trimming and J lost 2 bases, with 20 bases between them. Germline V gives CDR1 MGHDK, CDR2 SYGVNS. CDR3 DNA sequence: TGTGCCAGCAGTCCGATTTCAACAGGATTTTACACAGATACGCAGTATTTT. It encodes CASSPISTGFYTDTQYF.

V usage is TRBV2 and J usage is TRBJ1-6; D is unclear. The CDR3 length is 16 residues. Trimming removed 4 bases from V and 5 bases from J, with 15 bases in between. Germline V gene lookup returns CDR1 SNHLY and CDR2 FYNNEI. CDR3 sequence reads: CASSVGPPIDNSPLHF. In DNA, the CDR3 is TGTGCCAGCAGTGTCGGTCCCCCAATAGATAATTCACCCCTCCACTTT.

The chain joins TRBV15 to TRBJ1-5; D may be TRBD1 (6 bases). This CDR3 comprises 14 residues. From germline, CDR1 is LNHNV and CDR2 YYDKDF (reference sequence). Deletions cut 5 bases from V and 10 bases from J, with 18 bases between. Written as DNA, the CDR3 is TGTGCCACCAGCCCAGGCGGGGGCACCCGTCCCCAGCATTTT. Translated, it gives CATSPGGGTRPQHF. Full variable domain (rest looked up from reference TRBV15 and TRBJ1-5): DAMVIQNPRYQVTQFGKPVTLSCSQTLNHNVMYWYQQKSSQAPKLLFHYYDKDFNNEADTPDNFQSRRPNTSFCFLDIRSPGLGDTAMYLCATSPGGGTRPQHFGDGTRLSIL.

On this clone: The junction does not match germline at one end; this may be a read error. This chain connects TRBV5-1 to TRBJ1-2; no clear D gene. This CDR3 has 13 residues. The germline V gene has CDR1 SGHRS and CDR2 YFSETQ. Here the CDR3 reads CASSLSSNYGYPF. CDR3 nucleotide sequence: TGCGCCAGCAGCTTGTCGTCTAACTATGGCTACCCCTTC.

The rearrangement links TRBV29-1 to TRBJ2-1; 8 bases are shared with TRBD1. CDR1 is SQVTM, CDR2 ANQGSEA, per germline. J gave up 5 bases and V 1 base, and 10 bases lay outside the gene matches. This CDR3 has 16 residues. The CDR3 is CSVEGRQGPPNNEQFF. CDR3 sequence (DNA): TGCAGCGTTGAAGGACGACAGGGGCCGCCGAACAATGAGCAGTTCTTC.

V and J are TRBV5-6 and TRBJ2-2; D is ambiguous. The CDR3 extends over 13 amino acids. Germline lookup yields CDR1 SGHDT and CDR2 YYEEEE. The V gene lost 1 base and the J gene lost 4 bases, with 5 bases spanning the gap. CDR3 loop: CASSLMRTGELFF. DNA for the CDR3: TGTGCCAGCAGCTTGATGCGCACCGGGGAGCTGTTTTTT.

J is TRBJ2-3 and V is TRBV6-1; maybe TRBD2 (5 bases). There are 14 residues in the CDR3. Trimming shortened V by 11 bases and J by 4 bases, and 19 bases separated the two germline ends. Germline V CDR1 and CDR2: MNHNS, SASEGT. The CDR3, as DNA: TGTGCCGGCGGGCACAGCGTCCTCCCAGATACGCAGTATTTT. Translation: CAGGHSVLPDTQYF.

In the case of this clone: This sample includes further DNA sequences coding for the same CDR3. CDR3 residues: CASSLDRGDTGELFF. The CDR3 nucleotides read TGCGCCAGCAGTCTCGACAGGGGGGACACCGGGGAGCTGTTTTTT. The chain links TRBV5-1 to TRBJ2-2; 9 positions agree with TRBD1. Trimming cost V 5 bases and J 3 bases; bases outside gene matches: 5. Looked up from germline, CDR1 is SGHRS and CDR2 is YFSETQ. CDR3 length: 15 residues.

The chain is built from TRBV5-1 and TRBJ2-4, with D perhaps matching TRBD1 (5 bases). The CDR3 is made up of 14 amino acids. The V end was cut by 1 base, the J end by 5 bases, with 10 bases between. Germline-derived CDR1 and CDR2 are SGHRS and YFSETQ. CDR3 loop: CASSLQGAENIQYF. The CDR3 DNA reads TGCGCCAGCAGCTTGCAAGGGGCCGAAAACATTCAGTACTTC.

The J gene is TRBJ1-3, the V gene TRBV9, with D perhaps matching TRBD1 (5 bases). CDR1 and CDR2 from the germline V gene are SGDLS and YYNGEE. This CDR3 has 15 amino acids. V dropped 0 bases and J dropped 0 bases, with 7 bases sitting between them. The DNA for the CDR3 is TGTGCCAGCAGCGTAGCGGGGGTCTCTGGAAACACCATATATTTT. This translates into CASSVAGVSGNTIYF.

The CDR3 loop reads CASSFGQGAYNEQFF. DNA of the CDR3: TGCGCCAGCAGCTTCGGACAGGGGGCCTACAATGAGCAGTTCTTC. The rearrangement links TRBV5-1 to TRBJ2-1, with 10 positions matching TRBD1. V was clipped by 2 bases and J by 2 bases; unmatched bases: 1. The CDR3 is 15 amino acids. CDR1 SGHRS and CDR2 YFSETQ come from the germline V gene. Based on the CDR3 plus reference TRBV5-1 and TRBJ2-1, the full variable domain is KAGVTQTPRYLIKTRGQQVTLSCSPISGHRSVSWYQQTPGQGLQFLFEYFSETQRNKGNFPGRFSGRQFSNSRSEMNVSTLELGDSALYLCASSFGQGAYNEQFFGPGTRLTVL.

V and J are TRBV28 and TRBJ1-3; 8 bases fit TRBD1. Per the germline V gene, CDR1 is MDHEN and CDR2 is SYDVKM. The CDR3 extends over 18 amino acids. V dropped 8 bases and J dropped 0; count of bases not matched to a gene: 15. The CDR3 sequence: CASLLTGGQASSGNTIYF. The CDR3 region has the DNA TGTGCCAGCCTATTAACAGGGGGACAGGCGAGCTCTGGAAACACCATATATTTT.

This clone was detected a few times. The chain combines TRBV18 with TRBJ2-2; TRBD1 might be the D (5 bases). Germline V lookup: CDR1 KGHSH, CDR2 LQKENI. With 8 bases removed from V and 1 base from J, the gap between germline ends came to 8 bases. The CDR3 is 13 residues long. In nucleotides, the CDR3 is TGTGCCAGCGCCACAGGGAACACCGGGGAGCTGTTTTTT. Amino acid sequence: CASATGNTGELFF.

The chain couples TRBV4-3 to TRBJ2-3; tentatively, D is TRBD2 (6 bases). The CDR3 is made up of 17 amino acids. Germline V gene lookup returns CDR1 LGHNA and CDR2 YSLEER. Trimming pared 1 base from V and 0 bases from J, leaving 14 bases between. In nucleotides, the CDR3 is TGCGCCAGCAGCCAAGTGTGGCGGGGTGGTAGCACAGATACGCAGTATTTT. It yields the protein CASSQVWRGGSTDTQYF.

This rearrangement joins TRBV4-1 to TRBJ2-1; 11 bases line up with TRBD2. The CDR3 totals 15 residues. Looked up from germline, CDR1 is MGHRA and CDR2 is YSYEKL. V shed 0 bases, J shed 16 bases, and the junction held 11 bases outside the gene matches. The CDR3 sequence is CASSQDRASGGKSFF. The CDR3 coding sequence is TGCGCCAGCAGCCAAGATCGGGCTAGCGGGGGGAAATCCTTCTTC.

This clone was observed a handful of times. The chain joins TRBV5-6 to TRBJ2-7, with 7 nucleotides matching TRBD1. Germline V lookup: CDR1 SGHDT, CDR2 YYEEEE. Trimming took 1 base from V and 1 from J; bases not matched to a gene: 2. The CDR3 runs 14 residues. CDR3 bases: TGTGCCAGCAGCTTGCGGGGACAGTCCTACGAGCAGTACTTC. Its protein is CASSLRGQSYEQYF.

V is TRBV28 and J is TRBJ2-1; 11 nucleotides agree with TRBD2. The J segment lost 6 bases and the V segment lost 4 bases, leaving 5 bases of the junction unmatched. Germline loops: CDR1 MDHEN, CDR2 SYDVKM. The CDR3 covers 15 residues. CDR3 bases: TGTGCCAGCAGTTCTTTAGCGGGGGGGGGCAATGAGCAGTTCTTC. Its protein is CASSSLAGGGNEQFF.

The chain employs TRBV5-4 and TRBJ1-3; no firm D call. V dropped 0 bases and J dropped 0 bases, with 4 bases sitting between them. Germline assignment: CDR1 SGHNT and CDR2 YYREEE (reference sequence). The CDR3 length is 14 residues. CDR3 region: CASSLDGSGNTIYF. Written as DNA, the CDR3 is TGTGCCAGCAGCTTGGACGGCTCTGGAAACACCATATATTTT.

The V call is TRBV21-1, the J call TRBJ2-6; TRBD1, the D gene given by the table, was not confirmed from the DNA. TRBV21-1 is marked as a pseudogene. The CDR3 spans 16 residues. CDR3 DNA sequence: TGTGCCAGCAGCAAAGCAGGGGGCTCTGGGGCCAACGTCCTGACTTTC. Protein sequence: CASSKAGGSGANVLTF.